The next 20 T cell receptor beta chains were all read from a single sample in a study of blood T cell repertoires in COVID-19 (dated by TCRdb to the early 2020s). Library prep was done by the immunoSEQ multiplex PCR assay. The source is immuneACCESS, and TCRdb retained only in-frame sequences with V and J called. Part of the clones is not carried over; for the studies checked, unresolved V genes explain less than half of this, and the remainder is unexplained. This sample has hundreds of thousands of clones in its table, and roughly 89% of those were observed once. The ten largest make up 8.8% of the sample. Sequenced sample: PBMCs or T cells enriched from blood (not recorded which). The origin of the receptors is a man aged 35-49 years who had recovered from COVID-19.

The count of this clone is one. The chain is built from TRBV19 and TRBJ2-1; 8 bases agree with TRBD2. Losses at the gene ends were 10 bases for V and 4 bases for J; bases not matched to a gene: 9. Germline V gene sequence: CDR1 LNHDA, CDR2 SQIVND (reference sequence). The CDR3 length is 14 residues. The CDR3: CATRKREYYNEQFF. DNA of the CDR3: TGTGCCACCAGAAAGCGGGAGTATTACAATGAGCAGTTCTTC.

In DNA, the CDR3 is TGTGCCAGTATGCAGGGTTATGGCTACACCTTC. Translating it yields CASMQGYGYTF. V and J are TRBV19 and TRBJ1-2, with a weak D call TRBD1 (5 bases). The CDR3 spans 11 residues. Trimming removed 7 bases from V and 5 bases from J, with 8 bases in between. Germline V gives CDR1 LNHDA, CDR2 SQIVND (reference sequence).

This chain connects TRBV4-1 to TRBJ2-5; D remains ambiguous. This CDR3 region has 15 residues. Germline V CDR1 and CDR2: MGHRA, YSYEKL. V was cut by 1 base and J by 4 bases, with 13 bases left in between. The CDR3: CASSQADKFPETQYF. The CDR3 DNA is TGCGCCAGCAGCCAAGCTGACAAGTTCCCAGAGACCCAGTACTTC.

The rearrangement uses TRBV7-2 and TRBJ2-5; 13 bases line up with TRBD2. Per the germline V gene, CDR1 is SGHTA and CDR2 is FQGNSA. The CDR3 length is 15 residues. After removal of 1 base from V and 6 bases from J, the junction contained 2 bases not matched to a gene. The CDR3 coding sequence is TGTGCCAGCAGCTTAGAGACTAGCGGGAGGCAGACCCAGTACTTC. Its protein product is CASSLETSGRQTQYF.

The chain recombines TRBV9 with TRBJ1-2; D unresolved. The CDR3 contains 12 residues. The V gene's germline CDR1 is SGDLS and CDR2 YYNGEE. Trimming took off 6 bases at V and 3 bases at J, with 9 bases between the two ends. The CDR3 DNA reads TGTGCCAGCACCGGGGTTTACTATGGCTACACCTTC. Its protein product is CASTGVYYGYTF.

V and J are TRBV7-9 and TRBJ1-2; 8 nucleotides align to TRBD1. Germline V lookup: CDR1 SEHNR, CDR2 FQNEAQ (reference sequence). The CDR3 covers 14 residues. The V and J ends lost 3 bases and 8 bases, in that order; junction bases with no gene match: 8. CDR3 sequence reads: CASSFTQGAQGYTF. DNA of the CDR3: TGTGCCAGCAGCTTCACTCAGGGGGCGCAGGGCTACACCTTC.

The chain joins TRBV14 to TRBJ1-1, with D possibly TRBD1 on 5 matching bases. The ends were cut back, 4 bases at V and 5 bases at J, with 14 bases in the middle. The germline gives CDR1 SGHDN, CDR2 FVKESK. CDR3 length: 14 residues. CDR3 residues: CASSLLGARTEAFF. The CDR3 DNA follows: TGTGCCAGCAGCCTTCTTGGGGCAAGGACTGAAGCTTTCTTT.

This clone occurred once. The V and J genes are TRBV11-2 and TRBJ1-5; the D gene is possibly TRBD1 (6 bases). V lost 4 bases and J 7 bases, leaving 17 bases between the germline ends. The CDR3 has 15 residues. Germline CDR1 SGHAT, CDR2 FQNNGV. The CDR3 sequence: CASSSGGTGNQPQHF. The CDR3 nucleotides read TGTGCCAGCAGCTCGGGTGGTACAGGGAACCAGCCCCAGCATTTT.

Only a few counts were recorded for this clone. This rearrangement joins TRBV29-1 to TRBJ1-5; 9 bases line up with TRBD1. There are 14 residues in the CDR3. Germline V gene lookup returns CDR1 SQVTM and CDR2 ANQGSEA. V was pared by 5 bases and J by 3 bases, with 5 bases of the junction left unmatched. CDR3 in DNA: TGCAGCGTTCTCACAGGGGGCAACAATCAGCCCCAGCATTTT. Residues: CSVLTGGNNQPQHF.

A single count supports this clone. V usage is TRBV9 and J usage is TRBJ2-2; TRBD1 matches at 9 bases. From germline, CDR1 is SGDLS and CDR2 YYNGEE. The CDR3 loop spans 16 amino acids. With V trimmed by 4 bases and J by 4 bases, 8 bases remained unmatched. The CDR3 protein is CASSITGTGPTGELFF. The CDR3 DNA reads as TGTGCCAGCAGCATCACCGGGACAGGGCCCACCGGGGAGCTGTTTTTT.

The gene calls are TRBV9 and TRBJ2-2; TRBD1 might be the D (6 bases). This CDR3 is built from 15 residues. Germline assignment: CDR1 SGDLS and CDR2 YYNGEE. With 4 bases removed from V and 0 bases from J, the gap between germline ends came to 10 bases. The CDR3 nucleotides are TGTGCCAGCAGCACCGGGACAACGAACACCGGGGAGCTGTTTTTT. This gives the protein CASSTGTTNTGELFF.

This clone was observed a single time. The chain has TRBV15 and TRBJ2-7, with TRBD1 matching 8 bases. This CDR3 is built from 14 residues. The germline V gene has CDR1 LNHNV and CDR2 YYDKDF (reference sequence). V lost 1 base, J lost 6 bases, and 5 bases stayed unmatched. In DNA, the CDR3 is TGTGCCACCAGCAGAGCGGACAGGGCTGGCGAGCAGTACTTC. Its translation: CATSRADRAGEQYF.

This clone appeared a single time. The chain couples TRBV19 to TRBJ1-6; D is unresolved. The length of the CDR3 is 13 residues. The germline V gene has CDR1 LNHDA and CDR2 SQIVND (reference sequence). Trimming removed 0 bases from V and 10 bases from J, with 7 bases in between. Written as DNA, the CDR3 is TGTGCCAGTAGTATAGATCTTGAGTCACCCCTCCACTTT. Encoded protein: CASSIDLESPLHF.

This chain joins TRBV3-1 (or the pseudogene TRBV3-2) and TRBJ2-2; D is perhaps TRBD1 (5 bases). This CDR3 region has 13 residues. The V and J ends lost 4 bases and 6 bases respectively, with 9 bases between them. Per the germline V gene, CDR1 is LGHDT and CDR2 is YNNKEL (reference sequence). CDR3 amino acids: CASSRQTAGELFF. The CDR3 DNA is TGTGCCAGCAGCCGACAGACAGCCGGGGAGCTGTTTTTT.

V and J are TRBV5-1 and TRBJ2-1; TRBD2 aligns across 8 bases. Germline assignment: CDR1 SGHRS and CDR2 YFSETQ. V lost 0 bases to trimming and J lost 4 bases; unmatched junction nucleotides: 9. This CDR3 comprises 17 residues. The DNA for the CDR3 is TGCGCCAGCAGCTTGGCCCCAGGGGCGGGGGGATACAATGAGCAGTTCTTC. Translated: CASSLAPGAGGYNEQFF.

The rearrangement uses TRBV18 and TRBJ2-5; the D gene is possibly TRBD1 (6 bases). There are 17 residues in the CDR3. Per germline, CDR1 KGHSH and CDR2 LQKENI. V was cut by 6 bases and J by 4 bases, with 24 bases left in between. CDR3 protein: CASSLLVGTLQAETQYF. The DNA of the CDR3 is TGTGCCAGCTCGCTATTAGTCGGGACACTCCAGGCAGAGACCCAGTACTTC.

The V and J genes are TRBV10-3 and TRBJ2-7; the D gene is possibly TRBD1 (5 bases). V lost 8 bases, J lost 6 bases, and 14 bases lay in between. Germline V gives CDR1 ENHRY, CDR2 SYGVKD. CDR3 size: 12 residues. The chain's CDR3 is CAIGAGFGEQYF. The CDR3 DNA sequence: TGTGCCATCGGGGCCGGGTTTGGCGAGCAGTACTTC.

The count of this clone is one. Here the CDR3 DNA reads TGTGCCAGCAGTTTACGGGGTAATGAAAAACTGTTTTTT. It codes for CASSLRGNEKLFF. The rearrangement links TRBV12-3 or TRBV12-4 to TRBJ1-4; no clear D gene. V lost 2 bases to trimming and J lost 4 bases, with 5 bases between them. This CDR3 has 13 residues.

In its sample, this clone was seen once. CDR3 sequence (DNA): TGTGCCAGCAGCTCTGGGGTTCTAGCGGGAGTCCCAGATACGCAGTATTTT. Translated, it gives CASSSGVLAGVPDTQYF. The chain joins TRBV5-8 to TRBJ2-3, with 10 bases matching TRBD2. This CDR3 is 17 amino acids long. The germline CDR1 and CDR2 sequences are SGHTS and YDEGEE. Trimming took 3 bases from V and 4 from J; bases not matched to a gene: 11.

This CDR3 is CASSPLRGQPMGQYF. The CDR3 DNA reads TGCGCCAGCAGCCCATTACGTGGACAGCCTATGGGGCAGTACTTC. This chain connects TRBV4-1 to TRBJ2-7, with D perhaps TRBD1 (6 bases). The ends were cut back, 4 bases at V and 9 bases at J, with 22 bases in the middle. The length of the CDR3 is 15 residues. Germline V gives CDR1 MGHRA, CDR2 YSYEKL.